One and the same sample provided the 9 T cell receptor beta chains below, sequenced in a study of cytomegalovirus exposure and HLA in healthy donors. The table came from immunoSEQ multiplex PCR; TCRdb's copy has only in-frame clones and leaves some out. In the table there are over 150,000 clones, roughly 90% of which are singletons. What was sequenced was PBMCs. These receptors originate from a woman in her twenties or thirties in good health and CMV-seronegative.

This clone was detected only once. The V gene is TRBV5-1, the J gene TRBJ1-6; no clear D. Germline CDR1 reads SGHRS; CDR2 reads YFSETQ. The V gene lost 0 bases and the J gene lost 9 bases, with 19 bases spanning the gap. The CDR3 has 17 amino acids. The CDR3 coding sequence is TGCGCCAGCAGCTTGGGTCCCCCGACAAATGAACTTTCACCCCTCCACTTT. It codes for CASSLGPPTNELSPLHF.

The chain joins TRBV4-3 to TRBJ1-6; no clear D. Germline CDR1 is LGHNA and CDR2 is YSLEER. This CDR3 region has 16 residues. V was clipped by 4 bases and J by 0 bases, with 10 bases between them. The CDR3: CASSREESSYNSPLHF. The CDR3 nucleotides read TGCGCCAGCAGCCGGGAAGAGAGCTCCTATAATTCACCCCTCCACTTT.

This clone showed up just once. The DNA of the CDR3 is TGTGCCAGCAGTCACCACGCAGCGACCGGGGAGCTGTTTTTT. Amino acids: CASSHHAATGELFF. The V call is TRBV27, the J call TRBJ2-2; D is unclear. V lost 5 bases and J 5 bases, leaving 12 bases between the germline ends. CDR3 length: 14 residues. Germline lookup yields CDR1 MNHEY and CDR2 SMNVEV (reference sequence).

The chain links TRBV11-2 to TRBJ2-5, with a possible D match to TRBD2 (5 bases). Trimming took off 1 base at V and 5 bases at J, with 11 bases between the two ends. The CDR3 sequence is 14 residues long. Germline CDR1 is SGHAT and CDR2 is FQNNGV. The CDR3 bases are TGTGCCAGCAGCTTAGCCCTAGCTGGGGAGACCCAGTACTTC. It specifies CASSLALAGETQYF.

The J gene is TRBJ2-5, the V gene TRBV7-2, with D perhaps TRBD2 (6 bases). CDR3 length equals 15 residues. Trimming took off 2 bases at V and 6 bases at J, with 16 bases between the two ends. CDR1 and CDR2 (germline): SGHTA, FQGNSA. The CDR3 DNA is TGTGCCAGCAGCTTAAGAGGTGGAGGGCTGCAGACCCAGTACTTC. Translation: CASSLRGGGLQTQYF.

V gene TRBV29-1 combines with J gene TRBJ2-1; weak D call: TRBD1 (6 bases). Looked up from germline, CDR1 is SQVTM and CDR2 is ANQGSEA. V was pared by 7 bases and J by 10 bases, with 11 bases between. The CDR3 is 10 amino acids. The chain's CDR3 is CSARDIEQFF. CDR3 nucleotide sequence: TGCAGCGCTAGGGACATCGAGCAGTTCTTC.

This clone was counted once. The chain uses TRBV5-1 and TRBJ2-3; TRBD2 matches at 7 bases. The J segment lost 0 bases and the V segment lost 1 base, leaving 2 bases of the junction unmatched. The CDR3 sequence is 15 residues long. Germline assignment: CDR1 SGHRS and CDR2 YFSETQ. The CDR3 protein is CASSLIGGSTDTQYF. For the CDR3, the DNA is TGCGCCAGCAGCTTGATCGGGGGGAGCACAGATACGCAGTATTTT.

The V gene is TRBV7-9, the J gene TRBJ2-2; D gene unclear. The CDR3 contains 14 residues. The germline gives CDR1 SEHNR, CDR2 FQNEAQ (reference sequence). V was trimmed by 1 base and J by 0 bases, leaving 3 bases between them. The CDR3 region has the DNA TGTGCCAGCAGCTTAGATACGAACACCGGGGAGCTGTTTTTT. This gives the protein CASSLDTNTGELFF.

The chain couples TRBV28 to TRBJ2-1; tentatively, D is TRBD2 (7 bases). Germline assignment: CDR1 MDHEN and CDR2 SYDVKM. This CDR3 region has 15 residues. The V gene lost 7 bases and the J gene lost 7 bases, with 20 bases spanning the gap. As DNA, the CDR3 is TGTGCCAGCAACGGGGCGGGGGCCAAAGTGAATGAGCAGTTCTTC. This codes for CASNGAGAKVNEQFF.